One and the same sample provided the 24 T cell receptor beta chains below, sequenced in a study of CD8 T cells in ankylosing spondylitis. Their specific antigens are unknown. Study-wide results and caveats: There was a TCR beta motif, made of fewer than 10 highly homologous variants, that appeared characteristic of ankylosing spondylitis blood.

TCRdb re-derived calls from the 5' RACE reads in MiXCR, one entry per CDR3 protein. The sample has fewer than 500,000 distinct CDR3 sequences, under 25% seen once. Sequencing was performed on blood, either unsorted or a sorted T cell fraction (not recorded which). These receptors all stem from a male donor with ankylosing spondylitis.

In this sample, this clonotype turned up a few times. J is TRBJ1-5 and V is TRBV20-1; D is possibly TRBD1 (5 bases). This CDR3 spans 13 amino acids. The germline gives CDR1 DFQATT, CDR2 SNEGSKA (reference sequence). Between the trimmed V and J ends, which lost 0 bases and 9 bases, there was a span of 12 bases. DNA for the CDR3: TGCAGTGCTAGAGATCAGGGAATTGCGCCCCAGCATTTT. This codes for CSARDQGIAPQHF.

The V gene is TRBV30, the J gene TRBJ1-6; D is uncertain. This CDR3 region has 12 residues. Germline V lookup: CDR1 GTSNPN, CDR2 SVGIG (reference sequence). Trimming stripped 0 bases from V and 10 bases from J, with 7 bases between. This CDR3 is CAWSVQRSPLHF. The CDR3 DNA is TGTGCCTGGAGTGTCCAACGGTCACCCCTCCACTTT.

This clonotype was observed a few times. This chain connects TRBV4-3 to TRBJ1-2; 10 bases line up with TRBD1. Germline loops: CDR1 LGHNA, CDR2 YSLEER. The J segment lost 6 bases and the V segment lost 0 bases, leaving 10 bases of the junction unmatched. This CDR3 has 17 amino acids. CDR3 in amino acids: CASSQESRGQGSDGYTF. The CDR3 DNA follows: TGCGCCAGCAGCCAAGAAAGTAGGGGACAGGGGTCGGATGGCTACACCTTC.

This clonotype was detected a few times. The rearrangement links TRBV18 to TRBJ2-7, with D hard to call. The V gene lost 6 bases and the J gene lost 5 bases, with 20 bases spanning the gap. Germline-derived CDR1 and CDR2 are KGHSH and LQKENI. There are 15 residues in the CDR3. For the CDR3, the DNA is TGTGCCAGCTCCCCAGTCGCCCCGGGTAGGGACGAGCAGTACTTC. Translated, it gives CASSPVAPGRDEQYF.

There are many counts of this clonotype. The V gene is TRBV4-2, the J gene TRBJ2-2; weak D call: TRBD1 (5 bases). The V gene's germline CDR1 is LGHNA and CDR2 YNFKEQ. The V end was cut by 0 bases, the J end by 0 bases, with 11 bases between. The CDR3 has 17 residues. DNA of the CDR3: TGTGCCAGCAGCCAAGAATATGAGACAGCGAACACCGGGGAGCTGTTTTTT. The encoded protein is CASSQEYETANTGELFF.

This clonotype occurred a few times. The chain links TRBV2 to TRBJ2-1; D may correspond to TRBD1 or TRBD2 (5 bases each). CDR3 length equals 12 residues. The germline V gene encodes CDR1 SNHLY and CDR2 FYNNEI. Trimming pared 4 bases from V and 8 bases from J, leaving 9 bases between. This chain's CDR3 is CASSVRGDEQFF. CDR3 coding DNA: TGTGCCAGCAGTGTGAGGGGAGATGAGCAGTTCTTC.

This sequence joins TRBV7-7 and TRBJ2-2, with D perhaps TRBD1 (6 bases). Trimming shortened V by 4 bases and J by 1 base, and 19 bases separated the two germline ends. Germline CDR1 reads SSHAT; CDR2 reads FNYEAQ (reference sequence). There are 18 residues in the CDR3. As DNA, the CDR3 is TGTGCCAGCAGCTCCGGACAGTCTCGGGTTGGGAACACCGGGGAGCTGTTTTTT. It translates to CASSSGQSRVGNTGELFF.

The gene calls are TRBV2 and TRBJ2-2; D may be TRBD2 (5 bases). Trimming stripped 2 bases from V and 0 bases from J, with 7 bases between. The CDR3 runs 15 residues. CDR1 and CDR2 (germline): SNHLY, FYNNEI. The CDR3 loop reads CASSEKRTNTGELFF. CDR3 DNA: TGTGCCAGCAGTGAAAAGCGGACGAACACCGGGGAGCTGTTTTTT.

This sequence joins TRBV20-1 and TRBJ1-5; possibly TRBD1 for D (6 bases). Germline V gene data show CDR1 as DFQATT and CDR2 as SNEGSKA (reference sequence). The CDR3 is 16 residues long. V lost 0 bases, J lost 3 bases, and 15 bases lay in between. CDR3 in amino acids: CSARDLRGVLNQPQHF. In nucleotides, the CDR3 is TGCAGTGCTAGAGATCTAAGGGGGGTGCTCAATCAGCCCCAGCATTTT.

J is TRBJ1-5 and V is TRBV29-1; 7 bases are shared with TRBD1. Trimming at V came to 6 bases and at J to 7 bases, leaving 9 bases not matched to a gene. Germline CDR1 and CDR2: SQVTM and ANQGSEA. The CDR3 length is 13 residues. CDR3 protein: CSVGLTGNQPQHF. As DNA, the CDR3 is TGCAGCGTGGGTCTGACAGGGAACCAGCCCCAGCATTTT.

A few counts support this clonotype. The V gene is TRBV29-1, the J gene TRBJ2-7; TRBD1 agrees at 9 bases. V gave up 4 bases and J gave up 4 bases; unmatched junction bases: 2. This CDR3 has 12 residues. Germline lookup yields CDR1 SQVTM and CDR2 ANQGSEA. The CDR3 sequence is CSVVGQGYEQYF. The DNA for the CDR3 is TGCAGCGTTGTCGGACAGGGGTACGAGCAGTACTTC.

This clonotype came up a few times. At one end the junction does not follow the germline gene, possibly because of a read error. The chain couples TRBV5-1 to TRBJ2-1; perhaps TRBD1 as D (6 bases). The CDR3 totals 13 residues. In germline, CDR1 is SGHRS, CDR2 YFSETQ. The CDR3 region has the DNA TGTGCCAGCAGCTTAGTCAGGGGCAATGAGCAGTTCTTC. This codes for CASSLVRGNEQFF.

This clonotype was observed a few times. This chain joins TRBV7-8 and TRBJ1-5; 7 bases align to TRBD1. Trimming removed 5 bases from V and 3 bases from J; junction bases left unmatched: 13. The CDR3 sequence is 17 residues long. Germline CDR1 SGHVS, CDR2 FQNEAQ. CDR3 nucleotides: TGTGCCAGCAGCCCTGGGACAGCCCTCCCCTTCAATCAGCCCCAGCATTTT. Protein: CASSPGTALPFNQPQHF.

The chain uses TRBV4-3 and TRBJ2-7, with 10 bases fitting TRBD2. The CDR3 length is 15 residues. J lost 5 bases, V lost 4 bases, and 8 bases had no gene match. Germline loops: CDR1 LGHNA, CDR2 YSLEER. The CDR3 spells CASSRTLAGAHEQYF. The CDR3 DNA sequence: TGCGCCAGCAGCCGAACCCTAGCGGGAGCCCACGAGCAGTACTTC.

V is TRBV18 and J is TRBJ2-7; the match to TRBD2 covers 8 bases. V lost 6 bases and J lost 4; bases outside the gene matches: 5. Per germline, CDR1 KGHSH and CDR2 LQKENI. This CDR3 contains 13 residues. CDR3 sequence: CASSRPGGYEQYF. The CDR3 DNA reads as TGTGCCAGCTCGCGTCCGGGAGGGTACGAGCAGTACTTC.

The rearrangement uses TRBV6-5 and TRBJ1-6; the match to TRBD1 covers 7 bases. From germline, CDR1 is MNHEY and CDR2 SVGAGI. V trimming: 2 bases; J trimming: 7 bases; junction bases outside the gene matches: 5. CDR3 length equals 15 residues. CDR3 coding DNA: TGTGCCAGCAGTTACGCGACAGGGCGAAATTCACCCCTCCACTTT. Amino acids: CASSYATGRNSPLHF.

There are many counts of this clonotype. The chain recombines TRBV29-1 with TRBJ2-5; 8 bases line up with TRBD1. CDR1 is SQVTM and CDR2 is ANQGSEA in the germline V gene. V shed 3 bases and J 3 bases; nucleotides not matched to a gene: 12. The CDR3 is 16 residues long. The CDR3 spells CSVDGTGTIGEETQYF. The CDR3 DNA is TGCAGCGTTGATGGGACAGGAACAATCGGGGAAGAGACCCAGTACTTC.

This clonotype was picked up a small number of times. The chain employs TRBV28 and TRBJ2-5, with a tentative D call TRBD2 (6 bases). CDR1 and CDR2 from the germline V gene are MDHEN and SYDVKM. The CDR3 contains 12 residues. V lost 7 bases and J 5 bases, leaving 11 bases between the germline ends. DNA of the CDR3: TGTGCCAGCACCTCAAGCGGGGAGACCCAGTACTTC. This sequence encodes CASTSSGETQYF.

The chain uses TRBV11-3 and TRBJ2-1, with a possible D match to TRBD2 (5 bases). Trimming removed 4 bases at V and 9 bases at J, with 16 bases between. Germline V gene lookup returns CDR1 SGHNT and CDR2 YENEEA. The CDR3 totals 14 residues. CDR3 in amino acids: CASSSQTPEGEQFF. CDR3 coding DNA: TGTGCCAGCAGCTCCCAGACCCCCGAGGGTGAGCAGTTCTTC.

This clonotype was detected only a few times. The chain employs TRBV4-2 and TRBJ1-5; D is perhaps TRBD1 (5 bases). The CDR3 contains 15 residues. Trimming pared 0 bases from V and 7 bases from J, leaving 13 bases between. From germline, CDR1 is LGHNA and CDR2 YNFKEQ. The CDR3 region has the DNA TGTGCCAGCAGCCAAGATCGGGCAGGGCCCCAGCCCCAGCATTTT. This gives the protein CASSQDRAGPQPQHF.

This clonotype was counted many times. This chain links TRBV12-3 or TRBV12-4 with TRBJ2-5; D gene ambiguous. Trimming stripped 6 bases from V and 4 bases from J, with 12 bases between. The CDR3 is made up of 13 amino acids. The CDR3 coding sequence is TGTGCCAGCAGCTCTTACCCCACAGAGACCCAGTACTTC. Protein: CASSSYPTETQYF.

The rearrangement uses TRBV28 and TRBJ2-7; D call uncertain. V dropped 4 bases and J dropped 3 bases, with 13 bases sitting between them. Germline CDR1 MDHEN, CDR2 SYDVKM. The CDR3 consists of 14 residues. The CDR3 sequence: CASSSTTGVYEQYF. The CDR3 coding sequence is TGTGCCAGCAGTTCGACGACTGGGGTCTACGAGCAGTACTTC.

This clonotype was counted only a few times. This sequence joins TRBV29-1 and TRBJ1-3, with D hard to call. Germline CDR1 and CDR2: SQVTM and ANQGSEA. V was clipped by 7 bases and J by 2 bases, with 9 bases between them. The CDR3 totals 12 residues. In DNA form, the CDR3 reads TGCAGCGCCTCTAGACCTGGAAACACCATATATTTT. The encoded protein is CSASRPGNTIYF.

This rearrangement joins TRBV6-4 to TRBJ2-3; D is unresolved. V was pared by 0 bases and J by 5 bases, with 3 bases between. Per the germline V gene, CDR1 is MRHNA and CDR2 is SNTAGT. The CDR3 length is 12 residues. CDR3 nucleotide sequence: TGTGCCAGCAGTGACTCGATAGATACGCAGTATTTT. This codes for CASSDSIDTQYF.